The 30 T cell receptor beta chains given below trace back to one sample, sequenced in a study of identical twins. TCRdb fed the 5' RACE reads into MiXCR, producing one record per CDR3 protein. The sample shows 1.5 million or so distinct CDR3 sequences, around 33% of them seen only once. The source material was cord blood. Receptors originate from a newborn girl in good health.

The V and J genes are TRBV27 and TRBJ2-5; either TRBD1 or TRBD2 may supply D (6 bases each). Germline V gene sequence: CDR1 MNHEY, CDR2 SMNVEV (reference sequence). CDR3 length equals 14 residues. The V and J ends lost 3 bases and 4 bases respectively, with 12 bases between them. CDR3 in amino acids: CASSFGGLGETQYF. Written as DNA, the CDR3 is TGTGCCAGCAGTTTTGGGGGGCTGGGAGAGACCCAGTACTTC.

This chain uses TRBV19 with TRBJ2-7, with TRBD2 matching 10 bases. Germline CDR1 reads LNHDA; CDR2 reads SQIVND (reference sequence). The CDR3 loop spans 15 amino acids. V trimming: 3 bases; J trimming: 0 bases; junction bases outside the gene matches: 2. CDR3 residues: CASSITSGASYEQYF. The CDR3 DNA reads TGTGCCAGTAGTATCACTAGCGGGGCCTCCTACGAGCAGTACTTC.

The CDR3 region is CASSLARGLDIQYF. The CDR3 DNA sequence: TGTGCCAGCAGCTTAGCCAGAGGTCTGGACATTCAGTACTTC. The chain couples TRBV7-9 to TRBJ2-5; D is ambiguous. Gene TRBJ2-4 matches the end of the DNA better, so the J call may be wrong. The germline V gene has CDR1 SEHNR and CDR2 FQNEAQ (reference sequence). This CDR3 region has 14 residues.

The CDR3 bases are TGTGCCAGCAGTGAATGGCAGCGGAATGAGCAGTTCTTC. It yields the protein CASSEWQRNEQFF. This sequence joins TRBV25-1 and TRBJ2-1, with D maybe TRBD2 (5 bases). Per germline, CDR1 MGHDK and CDR2 SYGVNS. Trimming cost V 1 base and J 7 bases, with 8 bases left between them. This CDR3 spans 13 amino acids.

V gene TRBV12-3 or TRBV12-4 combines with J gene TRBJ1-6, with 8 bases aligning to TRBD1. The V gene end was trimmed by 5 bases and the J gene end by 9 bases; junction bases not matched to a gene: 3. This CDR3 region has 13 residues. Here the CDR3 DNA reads TGTGCCAGCAGTCCGGGGACAGGTTCACCCCTCCACTTT. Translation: CASSPGTGSPLHF.

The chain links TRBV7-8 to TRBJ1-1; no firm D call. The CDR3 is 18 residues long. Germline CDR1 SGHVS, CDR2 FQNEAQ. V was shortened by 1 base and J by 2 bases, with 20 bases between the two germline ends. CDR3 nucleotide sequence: TGTGCCAGCAGCTTAGAACGTATAGGGCGTAACTCAAACACTGAAGCTTTCTTT. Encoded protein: CASSLERIGRNSNTEAFF.

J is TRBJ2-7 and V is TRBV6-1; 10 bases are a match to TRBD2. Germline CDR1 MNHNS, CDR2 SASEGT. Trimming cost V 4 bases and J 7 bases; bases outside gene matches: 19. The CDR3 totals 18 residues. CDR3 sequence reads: CASSVGGILAGRGNEQYF. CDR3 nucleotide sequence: TGTGCCAGCAGTGTTGGAGGGATACTAGCGGGGAGGGGCAATGAGCAGTACTTC.

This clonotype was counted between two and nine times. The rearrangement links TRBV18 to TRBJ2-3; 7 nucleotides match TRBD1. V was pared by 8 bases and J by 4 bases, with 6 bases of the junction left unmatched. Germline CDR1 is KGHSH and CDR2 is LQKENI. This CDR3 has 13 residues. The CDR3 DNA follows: TGTGCCAGCACGACGGACAGGTCAGATACGCAGTATTTT. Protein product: CASTTDRSDTQYF.

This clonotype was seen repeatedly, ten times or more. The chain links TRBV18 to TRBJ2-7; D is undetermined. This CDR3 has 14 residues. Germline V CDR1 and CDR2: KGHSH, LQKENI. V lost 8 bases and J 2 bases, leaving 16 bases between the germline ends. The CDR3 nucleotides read TGTGCCAGCAGCCCTCCGGGCCGACCCTACGAGCAGTACTTC. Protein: CASSPPGRPYEQYF. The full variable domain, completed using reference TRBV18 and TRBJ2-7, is NAGVMQNPRHLVRRRGQEARLRCSPMKGHSHVYWYRQLPEEGLKFMVYLQKENIIDESGMPKERFSAEFPKEGPSILRIQQVVRGDSAAYFCASSPPGRPYEQYFGPGTRLTVT.

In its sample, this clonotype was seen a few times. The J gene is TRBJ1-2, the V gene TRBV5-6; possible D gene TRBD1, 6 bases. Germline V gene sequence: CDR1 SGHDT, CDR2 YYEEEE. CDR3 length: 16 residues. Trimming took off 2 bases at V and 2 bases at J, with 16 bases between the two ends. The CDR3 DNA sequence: TGTGCCAGCAGCTTATTGGAACAGGGATTGAACTATGGCTACACCTTC. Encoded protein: CASSLLEQGLNYGYTF.

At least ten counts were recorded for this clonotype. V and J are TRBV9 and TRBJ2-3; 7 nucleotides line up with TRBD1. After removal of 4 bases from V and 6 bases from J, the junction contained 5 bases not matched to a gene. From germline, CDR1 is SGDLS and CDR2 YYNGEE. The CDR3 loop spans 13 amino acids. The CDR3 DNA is TGTGCCAGCAGCCCCGGGACAGTCGATACGCAGTATTTT. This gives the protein CASSPGTVDTQYF.

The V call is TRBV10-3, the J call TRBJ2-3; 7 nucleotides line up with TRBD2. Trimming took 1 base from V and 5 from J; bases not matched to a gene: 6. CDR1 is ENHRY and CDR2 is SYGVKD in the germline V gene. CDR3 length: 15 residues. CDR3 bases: TGTGCCATCAGTGAGTGGGAGGGAGAGGTAGATACGCAGTATTTT. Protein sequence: CAISEWEGEVDTQYF.

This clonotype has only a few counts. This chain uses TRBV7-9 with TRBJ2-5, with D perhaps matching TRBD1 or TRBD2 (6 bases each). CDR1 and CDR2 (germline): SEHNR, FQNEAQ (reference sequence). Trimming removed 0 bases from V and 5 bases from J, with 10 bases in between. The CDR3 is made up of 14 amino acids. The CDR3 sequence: CASSLAQGRETQYF. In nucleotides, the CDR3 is TGTGCCAGCAGCTTAGCCCAGGGGAGGGAGACCCAGTACTTC.

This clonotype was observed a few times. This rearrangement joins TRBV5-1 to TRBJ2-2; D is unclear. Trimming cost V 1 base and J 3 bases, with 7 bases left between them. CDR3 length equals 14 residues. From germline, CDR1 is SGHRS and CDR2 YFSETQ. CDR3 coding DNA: TGCGCCAGCAGCTTGCGTCGGGACACCGGGGAGCTGTTTTTT. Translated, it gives CASSLRRDTGELFF.

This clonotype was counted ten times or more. The chain's CDR3 is CASSQDWVAVNNEQFF. The CDR3 nucleotides read TGTGCCAGCAGCCAAGATTGGGTAGCGGTTAACAATGAGCAGTTCTTC. The chain carries TRBV4-2 and TRBJ2-1; a possible D gene is TRBD2 (6 bases). This CDR3 has 16 amino acids. CDR1 and CDR2 from the germline V gene are LGHNA and YNFKEQ. The germline V and J ends were trimmed by 0 bases and 5 bases, with 14 bases remaining between them.

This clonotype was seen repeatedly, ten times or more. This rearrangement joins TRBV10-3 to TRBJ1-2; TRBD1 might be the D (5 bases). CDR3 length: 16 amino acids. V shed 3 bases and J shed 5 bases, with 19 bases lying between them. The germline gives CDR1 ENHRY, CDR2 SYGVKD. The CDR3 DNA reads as TGTGCCATCAGTGAACCTGGACACCTACTGGGATATGGCTACACCTTC. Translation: CAISEPGHLLGYGYTF.

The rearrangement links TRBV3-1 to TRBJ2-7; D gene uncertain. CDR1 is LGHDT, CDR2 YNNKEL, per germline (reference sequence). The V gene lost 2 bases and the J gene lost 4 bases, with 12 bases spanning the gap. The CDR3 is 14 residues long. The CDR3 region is CASSQWTLRYEQYF. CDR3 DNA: TGTGCCAGCAGCCAATGGACCCTCCGGTACGAGCAGTACTTC.

The CDR3 region is CASSSLTSGENYNEQFF. The CDR3 region has the DNA TGTGCCAGCAGTTCCTTGACTAGCGGAGAGAACTACAATGAGCAGTTCTTC. The J gene is TRBJ2-1, the V gene TRBV28, with TRBD2 matching over 9 bases. The CDR3 has 17 residues. V gave up 4 bases and J gave up 3 bases; unmatched junction bases: 10. Germline-derived CDR1 and CDR2 are MDHEN and SYDVKM.

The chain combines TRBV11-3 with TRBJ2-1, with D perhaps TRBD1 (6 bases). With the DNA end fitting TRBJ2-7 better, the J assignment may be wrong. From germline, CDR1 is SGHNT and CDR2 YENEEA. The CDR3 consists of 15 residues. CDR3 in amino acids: CASSLGRTVYNEQYF. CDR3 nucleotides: TGTGCCAGCAGCTTAGGAAGGACAGTGTACAATGAGCAGTACTTC.

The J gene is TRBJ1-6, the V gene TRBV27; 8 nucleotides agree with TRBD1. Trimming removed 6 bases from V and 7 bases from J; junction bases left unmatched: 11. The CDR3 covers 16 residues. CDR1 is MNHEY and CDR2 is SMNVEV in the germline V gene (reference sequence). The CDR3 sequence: CASRNLSRDRNSPLHF. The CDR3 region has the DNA TGTGCCAGCAGGAACCTGTCCCGGGACAGGAATTCACCCCTCCACTTT.

The CDR3 region is CASSRGTGASYEQYF. The CDR3 DNA is TGTGCCAGCAGCCGGGGGACAGGGGCCTCCTACGAGCAGTACTTC. V gene TRBV3-1 combines with J gene TRBJ2-7; 10 bases fit TRBD1. Looked up from germline, CDR1 is LGHDT and CDR2 is YNNKEL (reference sequence). J lost 0 bases, V lost 4 bases, and 3 bases had no gene match. The CDR3 length is 15 residues.

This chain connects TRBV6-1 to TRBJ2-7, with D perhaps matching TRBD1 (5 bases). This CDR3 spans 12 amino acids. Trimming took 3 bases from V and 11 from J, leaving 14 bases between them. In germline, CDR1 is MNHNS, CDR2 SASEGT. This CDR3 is CASSEGPTAEYF. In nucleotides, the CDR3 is TGTGCCAGCAGTGAGGGCCCGACAGCCGAGTACTTC.

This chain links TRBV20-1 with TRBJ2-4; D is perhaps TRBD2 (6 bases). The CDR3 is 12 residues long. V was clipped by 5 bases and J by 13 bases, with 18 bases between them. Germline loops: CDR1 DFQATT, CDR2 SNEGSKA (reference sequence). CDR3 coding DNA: TGCAGTGCTGGCCCCGCTTCGGGGGAGCAGTACTTC. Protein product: CSAGPASGEQYF.

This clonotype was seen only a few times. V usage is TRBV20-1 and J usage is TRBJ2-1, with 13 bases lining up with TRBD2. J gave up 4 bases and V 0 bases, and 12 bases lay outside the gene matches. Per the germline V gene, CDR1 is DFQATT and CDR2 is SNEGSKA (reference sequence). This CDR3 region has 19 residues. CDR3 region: CSARERGRLAGGGYNEQFF. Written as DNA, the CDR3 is TGCAGTGCTAGAGAGAGGGGGAGACTAGCGGGAGGTGGGTACAATGAGCAGTTCTTC.

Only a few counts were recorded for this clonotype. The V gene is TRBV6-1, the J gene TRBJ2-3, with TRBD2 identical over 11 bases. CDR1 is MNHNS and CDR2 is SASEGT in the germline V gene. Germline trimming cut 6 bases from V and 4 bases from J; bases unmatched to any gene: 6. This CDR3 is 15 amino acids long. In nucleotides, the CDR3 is TGTGCCAGCAGAGTTAGCGGGGGGGCCGCAGATACGCAGTATTTT. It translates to CASRVSGGAADTQYF.

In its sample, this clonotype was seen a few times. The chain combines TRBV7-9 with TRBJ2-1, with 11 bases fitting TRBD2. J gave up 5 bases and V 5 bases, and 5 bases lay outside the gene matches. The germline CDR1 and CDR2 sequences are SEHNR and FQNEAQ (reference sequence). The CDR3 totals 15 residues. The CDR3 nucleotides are TGTGCCAGCAGCCTTAGCGGGGGGGCCAACAATGAGCAGTTCTTC. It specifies CASSLSGGANNEQFF.

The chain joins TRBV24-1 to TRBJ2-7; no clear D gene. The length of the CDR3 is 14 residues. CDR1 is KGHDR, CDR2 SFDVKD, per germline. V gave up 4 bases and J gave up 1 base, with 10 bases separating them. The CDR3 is CATSEGPVSYEQYF. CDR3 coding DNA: TGTGCCACCAGTGAAGGGCCGGTATCCTACGAGCAGTACTTC.

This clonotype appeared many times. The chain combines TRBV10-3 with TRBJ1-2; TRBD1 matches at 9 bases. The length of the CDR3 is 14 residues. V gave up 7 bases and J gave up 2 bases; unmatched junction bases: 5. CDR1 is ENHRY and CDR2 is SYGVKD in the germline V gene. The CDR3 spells CAINGQGLNYGYTF. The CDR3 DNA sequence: TGTGCCATCAACGGACAGGGGTTAAACTATGGCTACACCTTC.

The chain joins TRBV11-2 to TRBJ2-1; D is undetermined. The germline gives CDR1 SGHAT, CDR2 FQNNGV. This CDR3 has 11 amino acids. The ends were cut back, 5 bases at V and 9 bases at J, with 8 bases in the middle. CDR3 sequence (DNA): TGTGCCAGCAGCCGACTTATTGAGCAGTTCTTC. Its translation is CASSRLIEQFF.

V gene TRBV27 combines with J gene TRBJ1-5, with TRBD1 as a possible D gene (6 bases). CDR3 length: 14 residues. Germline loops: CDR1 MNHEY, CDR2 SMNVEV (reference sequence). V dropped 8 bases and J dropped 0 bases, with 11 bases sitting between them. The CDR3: CASPGQNSNQPQHF. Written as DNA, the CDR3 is TGTGCCAGCCCCGGACAGAATAGCAATCAGCCCCAGCATTTT.